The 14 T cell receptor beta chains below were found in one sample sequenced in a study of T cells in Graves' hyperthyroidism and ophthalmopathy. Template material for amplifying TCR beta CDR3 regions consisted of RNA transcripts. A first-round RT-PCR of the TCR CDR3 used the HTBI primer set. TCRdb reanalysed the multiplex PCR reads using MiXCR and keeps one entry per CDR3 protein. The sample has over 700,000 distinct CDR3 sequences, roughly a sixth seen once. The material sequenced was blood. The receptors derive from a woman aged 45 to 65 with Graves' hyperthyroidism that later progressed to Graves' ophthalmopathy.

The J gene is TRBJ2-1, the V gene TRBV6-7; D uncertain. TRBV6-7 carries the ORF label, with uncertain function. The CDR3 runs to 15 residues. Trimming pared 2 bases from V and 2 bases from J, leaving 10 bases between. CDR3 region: CASSYAQVTYNEQFF. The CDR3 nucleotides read TGTGCCAGCAGTTACGCTCAGGTTACCTACAATGAGCAGTTCTTC.

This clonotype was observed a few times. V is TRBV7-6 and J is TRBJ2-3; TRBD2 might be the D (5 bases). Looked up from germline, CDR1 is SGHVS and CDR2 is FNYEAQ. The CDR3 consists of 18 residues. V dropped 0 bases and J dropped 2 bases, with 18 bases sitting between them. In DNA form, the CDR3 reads TGTGCCAGCAGCTTAGCTTTCCCCGGGTTAGCGACCACAGATACGCAGTATTTT. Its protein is CASSLAFPGLATTDTQYF.

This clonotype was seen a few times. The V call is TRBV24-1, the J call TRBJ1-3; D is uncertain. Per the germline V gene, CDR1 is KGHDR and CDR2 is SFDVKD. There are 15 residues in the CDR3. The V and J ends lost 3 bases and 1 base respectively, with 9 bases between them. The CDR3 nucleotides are TGTGCCACCAGTGATGATAAAGTGTCTGGAAACACCATATATTTT. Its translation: CATSDDKVSGNTIYF.

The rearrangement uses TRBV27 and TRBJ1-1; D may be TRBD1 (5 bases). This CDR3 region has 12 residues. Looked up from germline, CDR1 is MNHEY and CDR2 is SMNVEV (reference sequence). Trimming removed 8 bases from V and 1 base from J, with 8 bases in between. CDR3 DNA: TGTGCCAGCGAGGGGAGGAACACTGAAGCTTTCTTT. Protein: CASEGRNTEAFF.

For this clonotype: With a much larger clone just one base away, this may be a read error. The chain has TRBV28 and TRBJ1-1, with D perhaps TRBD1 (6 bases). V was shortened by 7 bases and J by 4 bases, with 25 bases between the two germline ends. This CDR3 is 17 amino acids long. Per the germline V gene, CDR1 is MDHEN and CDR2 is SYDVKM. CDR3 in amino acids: CASNAQGIGPYGTEAFF. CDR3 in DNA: TGTGCCAGCAACGCACAGGGAATCGGCCCATACGGCACTGAAGCTTTCTTT.

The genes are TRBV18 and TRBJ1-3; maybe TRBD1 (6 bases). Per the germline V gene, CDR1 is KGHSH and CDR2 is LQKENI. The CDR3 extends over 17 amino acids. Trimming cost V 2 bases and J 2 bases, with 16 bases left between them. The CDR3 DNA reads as TGTGCCAGCTCACCAAGTCGTCCGGGGGCGGCTGGAAACACCATATATTTT. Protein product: CASSPSRPGAAGNTIYF.

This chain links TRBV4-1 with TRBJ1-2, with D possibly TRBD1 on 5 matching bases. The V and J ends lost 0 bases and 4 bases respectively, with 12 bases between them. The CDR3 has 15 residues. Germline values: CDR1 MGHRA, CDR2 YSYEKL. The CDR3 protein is CASSQDRAKLYGYTF. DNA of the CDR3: TGCGCCAGCAGCCAAGACAGGGCAAAGCTCTATGGCTACACCTTC.

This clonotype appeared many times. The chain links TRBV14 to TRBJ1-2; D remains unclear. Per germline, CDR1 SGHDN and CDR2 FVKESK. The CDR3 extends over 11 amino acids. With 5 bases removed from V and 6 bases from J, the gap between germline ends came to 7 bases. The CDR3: CASSKGHGYTF. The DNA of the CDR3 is TGTGCCAGCAGCAAAGGGCATGGCTACACCTTC.

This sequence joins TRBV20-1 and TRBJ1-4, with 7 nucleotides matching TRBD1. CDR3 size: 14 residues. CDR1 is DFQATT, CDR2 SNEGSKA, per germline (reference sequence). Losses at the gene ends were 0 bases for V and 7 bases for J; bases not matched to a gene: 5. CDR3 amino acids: CSARDSGGGEKLFF. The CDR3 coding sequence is TGCAGTGCTAGAGATTCAGGGGGGGGTGAAAAACTGTTTTTT.

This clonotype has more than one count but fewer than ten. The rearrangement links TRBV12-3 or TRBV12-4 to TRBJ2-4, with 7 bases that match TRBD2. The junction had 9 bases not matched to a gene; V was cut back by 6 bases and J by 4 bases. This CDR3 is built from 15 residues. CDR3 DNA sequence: TGTGCCAGCAGAGGCGGGCCGCGGGGGAAAAACATTCAGTACTTC. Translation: CASRGGPRGKNIQYF.

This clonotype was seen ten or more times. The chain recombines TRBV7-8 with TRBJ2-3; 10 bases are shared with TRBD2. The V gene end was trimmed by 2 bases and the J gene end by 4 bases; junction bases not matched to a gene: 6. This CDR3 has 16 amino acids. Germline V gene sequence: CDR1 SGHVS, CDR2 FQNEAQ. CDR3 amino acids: CASSLPPGLAADTQYF. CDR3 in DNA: TGTGCCAGCAGCTTACCCCCCGGACTAGCGGCAGATACGCAGTATTTT.

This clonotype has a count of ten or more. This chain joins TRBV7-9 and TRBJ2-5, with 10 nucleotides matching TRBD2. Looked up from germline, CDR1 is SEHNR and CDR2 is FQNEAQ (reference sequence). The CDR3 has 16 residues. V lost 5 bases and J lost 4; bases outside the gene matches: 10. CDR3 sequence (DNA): TGTGCCAGCAGCCCGAAGCGGAGCGGGGGGGCAGAGACCCAGTACTTC. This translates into CASSPKRSGGAETQYF.

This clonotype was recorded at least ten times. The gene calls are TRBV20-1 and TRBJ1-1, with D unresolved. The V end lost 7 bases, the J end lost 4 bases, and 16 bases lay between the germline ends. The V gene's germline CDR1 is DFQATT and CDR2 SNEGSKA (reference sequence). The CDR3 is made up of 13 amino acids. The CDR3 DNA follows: TGCAGTGGGAGGAGAGGGTTGGGCACTGAAGCTTTCTTT. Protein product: CSGRRGLGTEAFF.

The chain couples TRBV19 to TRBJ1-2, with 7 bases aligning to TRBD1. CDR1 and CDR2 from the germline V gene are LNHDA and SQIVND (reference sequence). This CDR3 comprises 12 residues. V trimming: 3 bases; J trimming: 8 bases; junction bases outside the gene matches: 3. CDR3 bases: TGTGCCAGTAGTATGACAGGGAGCGGCTACACCTTC. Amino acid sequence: CASSMTGSGYTF.